The rows below give T cell receptor beta chains drawn from one sample of a study of OX40 agonist ivuxolimab in advanced cancers. The data were produced by immunoSEQ multiplex PCR, yet TCRdb's version contains in-frame clones alone and is incomplete. This table has roughly 100,000 clones, approximately 85% appearing once. Source: CD4+ or CD8+ T cells sorted from blood, taken in a trial of the OX40 agonist ivuxolimab. The origin of the receptors is an adult with an advanced solid tumor such as melanoma, head and neck, liver or kidney cancer. Both conserved end residues are part of each CDR3. D genes are given only for firm matches. Only part of the rows carry a size: once, few, many, or a class if the clone is expanded.

TRBJ2-2	.	.	TRBV21-1	TGTGCCAGCACCCGAGCGGGGGCGCATACCGGGGAGCTGTTTTTT	CASTRAGAHTGELFF
TRBJ1-6	.	once	TRBV4-1	TGCGCCAGCAACCTCAGGACGGGCTATAATTCACCCCTCCACTTT	CASNLRTGYNSPLHF
TRBJ2-7	.	.	TRBV27	TGTGCCAGCAGTAACCGGGACACCAGCTACGAGCAGTACTTC	CASSNRDTSYEQYF
TRBJ2-5	.	.	TRBV5-1	TGCGCCAGCAGCTCGGGACGGTCCCAAGAGACCCAGTACTTC	CASSSGRSQETQYF
TRBJ1-2	TRBD1	few	TRBV28	TGTGCCAGCAGCCGGGACAGGGCAAGCTATGGCTACACCTTC	CASSRDRASYGYTF
TRBJ2-3	TRBD1	.	TRBV28	TGTGCCAGCAGCGACATCGCGACAGGGTTGGGCACAGATACGCAGTATTTT	CASSDIATGLGTDTQYF
TRBJ2-1	.	.	TRBV7-7	TGTGCTAGCAGCTTAGGACGATACAATGAGCAGTTCTTC	CASSLGRYNEQFF
TRBJ2-7	.	.	TRBV28	TGTGCCAGCAGTTTAGGGGGACGCGAGCAGTACTTC	CASSLGGREQYF
TRBJ1-2	.	few	TRBV2	TGTGCCAGCAGCGGATATGGCTACACCTTC	CASSGYGYTF
TRBJ2-6	.	.	TRBV7-3	TGTGCCAGGATCGTGGGCCCTGGGGCCAACGTCCTGACTTTC	CARIVGPGANVLTF
TRBJ1-4	.	.	TRBV27	TGTGCCAGCAGTCCCACCTCGGGGGAAAAACTGTTTTTT	CASSPTSGEKLFF
TRBJ2-7	TRBD2	.	TRBV7-2	TGTGCCTCCCGGACTAGCGGAGTACCACCTTACGAGCAGTACTTC	CASRTSGVPPYEQYF
TRBJ2-7	TRBD2	once	TRBV6-5	TGTGCCAGCAGTTACTGGGCGGGAGGGAGCTACGAGCAGTACTTC	CASSYWAGGSYEQYF
TRBJ2-7	TRBD2	.	TRBV7-9	TGTGCCAGCACCAAAGCGGGAGGGCCCCACGAGCAGTACTTC	CASTKAGGPHEQYF
TRBJ2-7	.	.	TRBV5-1	TGCGCCAGCAGCTTCCAGGTTGGTCGTCAGTCCTACGAGCAGTACTTC	CASSFQVGRQSYEQYF
TRBJ1-2	TRBD1	.	TRBV5-8	TGTGCCAGCAGCCTGGACAGGGGAAACTATGGCTACACCTTC	CASSLDRGNYGYTF
TRBJ1-5	.	few	TRBV21-1	TGTGCCAGCAGCCTCCAGGGGACAGGGGGCAATCAGCCCCAGCATTTT	CASSLQGTGGNQPQHF
TRBJ2-2	.	once	TRBV27	TGTGCCAGCAGTTTATGGGGGCCCGGGGAGCTGTTTTTT	CASSLWGPGELFF
TRBJ2-7	.	.	TRBV7-2	TGTGCCAGCACCCTTACTAGCTTCCACGAGCAGTACTTC	CASTLTSFHEQYF
TRBJ1-5	.	.	TRBV19	TGTGCCAGTAGTATAGGGGTTAGCAATCAGCCCCAGCATTTT	CASSIGVSNQPQHF
TRBJ2-7	.	.	TRBV14	TGTGCCAGCAGCCAGCAAAGGTGGTCGTACGAGCAGTACTTC	CASSQQRWSYEQYF
TRBJ2-3	TRBD2	.	TRBV28	TGTGCCAGCAGTTTTCTAGCGGGAGGAGACACGCAGTATTTT	CASSFLAGGDTQYF
TRBJ2-2	.	.	TRBV9	TGTGCCAGCAGAAGTCGAACCGGGGAGCTGTTTTTT	CASRSRTGELFF
TRBJ2-7	.	many	TRBV5-1	TGCGCCAGCAGCTTGGAACAGGGTATCAACGAGCAGTACTTC	CASSLEQGINEQYF
TRBJ1-1	.	.	TRBV11-3	TGTGCCAGCAGCTTAGCCGAGACAGTTGAAGCTTTCTTT	CASSLAETVEAFF
TRBJ2-7	TRBD2	.	TRBV6-5	TGTGCCAGCCACGTGGGAGGGGCCTACGAGCAGTACTTC	CASHVGGAYEQYF
TRBJ1-1	.	.	TRBV4-2	TGTGCCAGCAGCAAACTCACTGAAGCTTTCTTT	CASSKLTEAFF
TRBJ2-5	.	few	TRBV20-1	TGCAGTGCTACAAACCCACCCTTGTACTTC	CSATNPPLYF
TRBJ2-7	TRBD1	once	TRBV7-3	TGTGCCAGCAGCTTATCCGGACAGGGTATCTACGAGCAGTACTTC	CASSLSGQGIYEQYF
TRBJ2-7	TRBD2	.	TRBV28	TGTGCCAGCGTAAATTTAGCGGGAGTGGGCTACGAGCAGTACTTC	CASVNLAGVGYEQYF
TRBJ2-1	.	.	TRBV2	TGTGCCAGCGGAGCCCTCTCCCGCCAAAATGAGCAGTTCTTC	CASGALSRQNEQFF
TRBJ1-1	.	once	TRBV6-6	TGTGCCAGCAGTTACCCACAGGGAGAGAACACTGAAGCTTTCTTT	CASSYPQGENTEAFF
TRBJ2-7	TRBD2	.	TRBV5-4	TGTGCCAGCAGCTCTCTAGCGGGCCAATCCTACGAGCAGTACTTC	CASSSLAGQSYEQYF
TRBJ2-7	.	.	TRBV12-5	TGTGCTAGTGGTTTGGGCGAAACCTACGAGCAGTACTTC	CASGLGETYEQYF
TRBJ2-7	.	.	TRBV11-2	TGTGCCAGCAGCTTAGACCAGGGTTTCGGCGAGCAGTACTTC	CASSLDQGFGEQYF